Below, 19 T cell receptor beta chains from the same sample are listed, as sequenced in a study of blood T cell repertoires in COVID-19. The protocol was immunoSEQ multiplex PCR, while the TCRdb copy is restricted to in-frame clones and leaves out a portion. The table lists 190,000 or so clones, 75% to 85% of them singletons. Sequenced sample: PBMCs or T cells enriched from blood (not recorded which). The source of these receptors is a man aged 40-50 years who had recovered from COVID-19.

This clone is a singleton in its sample. The CDR3 DNA reads as TGTGCCTGGAGTGCAGGGAACAATCAGCCCCAGCATTTT. Its protein product is CAWSAGNNQPQHF. This chain uses TRBV30 with TRBJ1-5, with D perhaps TRBD1 (5 bases). CDR3 length: 13 residues. Trimming cost V 1 base and J 3 bases, with 7 bases left between them. Germline values: CDR1 GTSNPN, CDR2 SVGIG (reference sequence).

Only a few counts were recorded for this clone. The chain links TRBV28 to TRBJ1-2; 10 bases fit TRBD1. Trimming removed 5 bases from V and 7 bases from J; junction bases left unmatched: 13. Germline assignment: CDR1 MDHEN and CDR2 SYDVKM. This CDR3 spans 16 amino acids. CDR3 residues: CASSPGQGPSGVGYTF. The DNA of the CDR3 is TGTGCCAGCAGTCCGGGACAGGGGCCAAGTGGAGTTGGCTACACCTTC.

CDR3 region: CASSQEGRRETQYF. The CDR3 DNA reads as TGTGCCAGCAGCCAAGAGGGTAGGAGAGAGACCCAGTACTTC. The rearrangement uses TRBV3-1 (or the pseudogene TRBV3-2) and TRBJ2-5; no firm D call. The CDR3 loop spans 14 amino acids. Trimming cost V 0 bases and J 4 bases, with 9 bases left between them. CDR1 is LGHDT and CDR2 is YNNKEL in the germline V gene (reference sequence).

The chain employs TRBV6-2 or TRBV6-3 and TRBJ2-7, with D hard to call. The germline V gene encodes CDR1 MNHEY and CDR2 SVGEGT. Deletions cut 0 bases from V and 3 bases from J, with 6 bases between. This CDR3 comprises 13 residues. CDR3 nucleotides: TGTGCCAGCAGTTACTCGAACATCTACGAGCAGTACTTC. Its protein product is CASSYSNIYEQYF.

J is TRBJ1-2 and V is TRBV6-2 or TRBV6-3; D is unresolved. V was trimmed by 2 bases and J by 6 bases, leaving 16 bases between them. The germline V gene has CDR1 MNHEY and CDR2 SVGEGT. The CDR3 has 15 amino acids. The CDR3 reads CASSYGRGISDGYTF. CDR3 nucleotides: TGTGCCAGCAGTTACGGTCGGGGAATCTCTGATGGCTACACCTTC.

This chain joins TRBV7-2 and TRBJ1-3, with D perhaps TRBD1 (6 bases). CDR1 is SGHTA, CDR2 FQGNSA, per germline. CDR3 length equals 15 residues. V was cut by 3 bases and J by 0 bases, with 9 bases left in between. This CDR3 is CASSFTGSSGNTIYF. In nucleotides, the CDR3 is TGTGCCAGCAGCTTCACAGGGAGCTCTGGAAACACCATATATTTT.

V gene TRBV7-2 combines with J gene TRBJ1-2; D is unclear. Germline CDR1 and CDR2: SGHTA and FQGNSA. The CDR3 has 12 residues. Trimming cost V 2 bases and J 2 bases, with 3 bases left between them. CDR3 DNA: TGTGCCAGCAGCTTACCGAACTATGGCTACACCTTC. Translation: CASSLPNYGYTF.

The genes are TRBV19 and TRBJ2-1; 11 bases align to TRBD1. The CDR3 is 15 residues long. The V gene's germline CDR1 is LNHDA and CDR2 SQIVND (reference sequence). With 6 bases clipped from V and 7 bases from J, the junction kept 8 bases outside the gene matches. In nucleotides, the CDR3 is TGTGCCAGTAGCCTAGAGGACAGGGGGCGGAATGAGCAGTTCTTC. This codes for CASSLEDRGRNEQFF.

The genes are TRBV3-1 (or the pseudogene TRBV3-2) and TRBJ1-2; D possibly corresponds to TRBD1 (5 bases). The CDR3 has 15 residues. CDR1 is LGHDT and CDR2 is YNNKEL in the germline V gene (reference sequence). V gave up 0 bases and J gave up 7 bases, with 15 bases separating them. CDR3 DNA sequence: TGTGCCAGCAGCCAAGATTGGCAGGGCAACGCTGGCTACACCTTC. It specifies CASSQDWQGNAGYTF.

The CDR3 DNA is TGTGCCAGCAGCCCCGTCGGGGGGCTGGAGACCCAGTACTTC. It translates to CASSPVGGLETQYF. The chain is built from TRBV3-1 (or the pseudogene TRBV3-2) and TRBJ2-5, with D perhaps TRBD2 (7 bases). Germline lookup yields CDR1 LGHDT and CDR2 YNNKEL (reference sequence). V lost 4 bases, J lost 5 bases, and 14 bases lay in between. The CDR3 runs 14 residues.

This chain links TRBV27 with TRBJ1-2; unclear D gene. V lost 2 bases and J lost 0, with 4 bases in between. The CDR3 is 13 amino acids. Germline-derived CDR1 and CDR2 are MNHEY and SMNVEV (reference sequence). CDR3 DNA: TGTGCCAGCAGTTTAACAGCTAACTATGGCTACACCTTC. Protein product: CASSLTANYGYTF.

This chain uses TRBV20-1 with TRBJ1-2, with 7 bases that match TRBD1. Germline V gene sequence: CDR1 DFQATT, CDR2 SNEGSKA (reference sequence). Losses at the gene ends were 5 bases for V and 5 bases for J; bases not matched to a gene: 2. This CDR3 is built from 11 residues. The DNA of the CDR3 is TGCAGTGCTCAGGGGGTTTATGGCTACACCTTC. Encoded protein: CSAQGVYGYTF.

In this sample, this clone turned up once. This sequence joins TRBV24-1 and TRBJ1-2; 7 positions agree with TRBD1. Unmatched junction bases numbered 1, after V lost 7 bases and J lost 3 bases. Germline CDR1 is KGHDR and CDR2 is SFDVKD. The CDR3 contains 12 residues. This CDR3 reads CATRQGDYGYTF. The CDR3 DNA sequence: TGTGCCACCAGGCAGGGGGACTATGGCTACACCTTC.

The chain is built from TRBV19 and TRBJ1-5; D may be TRBD1 (6 bases). The CDR3 consists of 14 residues. V shed 7 bases and J shed 6 bases, with 16 bases lying between them. In germline, CDR1 is LNHDA, CDR2 SQIVND (reference sequence). The CDR3, as DNA: TGTGCCAGTACCGGGGGGGCGTGGGGTCAGCCCCAGCATTTT. This sequence encodes CASTGGAWGQPQHF.

The chain couples TRBV24-1 to TRBJ2-1; 16 bases match TRBD2. Germline lookup yields CDR1 KGHDR and CDR2 SFDVKD. The CDR3 totals 17 residues. V shed 4 bases and J 5 bases; nucleotides not matched to a gene: 4. CDR3 nucleotides: TGTGCCACCAGTGACCCGGGGACTAGCGGGAGGGACAATGAGCAGTTCTTC. It codes for CATSDPGTSGRDNEQFF.

The chain couples TRBV6-2 or TRBV6-3 to TRBJ2-7; TRBD1 matches at 7 bases. The CDR3 has 19 residues. V was clipped by 6 bases and J by 0 bases; unmatched bases: 20. Germline V gene lookup returns CDR1 MNHEY and CDR2 SVGEGT. The CDR3 nucleotides are TGTGCCAGCAGCACCCCCGGGACAGCAACGCCCCACCGCTCCTACGAGCAGTACTTC. Translation: CASSTPGTATPHRSYEQYF.

The genes are TRBV2 and TRBJ1-4; tentatively, D is TRBD1 (5 bases). The germline V and J ends were trimmed by 11 bases and 10 bases, with 11 bases remaining between them. Germline V CDR1 and CDR2: SNHLY, FYNNEI. The CDR3 runs to 10 residues. CDR3 in amino acids: CACWGGKLFF. The CDR3 nucleotides are TGTGCCTGCTGGGGGGGAAAACTGTTTTTT.

The chain carries TRBV9 and TRBJ2-2; 8 bases fit TRBD2. The trim removed 3 bases at V and 4 bases at J, leaving 14 bases unmatched. Looked up from germline, CDR1 is SGDLS and CDR2 is YYNGEE. CDR3 length: 18 residues. The DNA of the CDR3 is TGTGCCAGCAGCGCCCTGGACGGGAGGGATAGTAGCACCGGGGAGCTGTTTTTT. Protein: CASSALDGRDSSTGELFF.

The chain links TRBV4-3 to TRBJ2-1, with a tentative D call TRBD1 (5 bases). The CDR3 contains 17 residues. V gave up 0 bases and J gave up 2 bases, with 14 bases separating them. The germline CDR1 and CDR2 sequences are LGHNA and YSLEER. This CDR3 is CASSQEAWAGPYNEQFF. CDR3 coding DNA: TGCGCCAGCAGCCAAGAAGCGTGGGCAGGGCCCTACAATGAGCAGTTCTTC.